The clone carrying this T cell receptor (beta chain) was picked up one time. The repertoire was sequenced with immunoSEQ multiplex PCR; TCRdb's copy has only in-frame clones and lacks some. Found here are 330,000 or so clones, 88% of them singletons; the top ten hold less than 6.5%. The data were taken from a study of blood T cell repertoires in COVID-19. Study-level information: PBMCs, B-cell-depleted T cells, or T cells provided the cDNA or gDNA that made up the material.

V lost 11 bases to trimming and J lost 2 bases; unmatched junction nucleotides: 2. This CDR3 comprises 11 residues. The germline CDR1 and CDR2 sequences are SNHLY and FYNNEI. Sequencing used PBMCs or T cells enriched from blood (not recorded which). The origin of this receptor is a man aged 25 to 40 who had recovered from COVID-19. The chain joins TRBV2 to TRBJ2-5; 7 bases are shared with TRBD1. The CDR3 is CALRGQETQYF. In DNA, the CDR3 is TGTGCCCTCAGGGGGCAAGAGACCCAGTACTTC.